The sample holds many counts of the clone carrying this T cell receptor (beta chain). Its antigen is not known. These data are taken from a study of T cells after yellow fever vaccination. Study-level points and caveats: Across the CD4 and CD8 compartments, a small share of clonotypes was present in both. The bulk population could contribute abundant contaminating clonotypes to FACS-sorted repertoires.

The CDR3 has 13 amino acids. Germline values: CDR1 SGHNT, CDR2 YYREEE (reference sequence). Trimming cost V 4 bases and J 5 bases, with 10 bases left between them. Template-switching 5'RACE yielded the TCR cDNA; a universal primer site and UMIs were added in the process. Using its own MiXCR run on the 5' RACE reads, TCRdb lists one record per CDR3 protein. The profile covers some 600,000 distinct CDR3 sequences, with 9% to 15% appearing a single time and about 15% taken by the ten largest. The material sequenced was PBMCs, taken on the day of the yellow fever booster vaccination. This receptor was obtained from a man aged 25 to 45 who received the YFV17D yellow fever vaccine. J is TRBJ2-1 and V is TRBV5-4; D is possibly TRBD1 (6 bases). In nucleotides, the CDR3 is TGTGCCAGCAGCCAGGACAGCAACAATGAGCAGTTCTTC. Amino acids: CASSQDSNNEQFF.